The source of this T cell receptor (beta chain) is a study of shared clonotypes between healthy human individuals. Across the whole study: Three CD4 naive, three CD4 memory, two CD8 naive and one CD8 memory plate were used per donor.

Profiled with immunoSEQ multiplex PCR; TCRdb holds only in-frame clones, not every one. This sample yields over 2 million clones, of which 85% to 95% are seen a single time; around 0.35% belongs to the top ten. CDR3 length: 17 amino acids. V lost 0 bases and J 3 bases, leaving 17 bases between the germline ends. The germline gives CDR1 SGHTA, CDR2 FQGNSA. The sequenced sample was naive CD4+ T cells from PBMCs. As for subset: CD45RA+ positively selected. This chain joins TRBV7-2 and TRBJ1-2; D is perhaps TRBD1 (6 bases). The sequence derives from a man aged 18-30 years in good health. Some clones in this sample may be carry-over from other donors' samples. The CDR3 spells CASSLAYRAPTDYGYTF. The CDR3 bases are TGTGCCAGCAGCTTAGCGTACAGGGCCCCCACGGACTATGGCTACACCTTC.